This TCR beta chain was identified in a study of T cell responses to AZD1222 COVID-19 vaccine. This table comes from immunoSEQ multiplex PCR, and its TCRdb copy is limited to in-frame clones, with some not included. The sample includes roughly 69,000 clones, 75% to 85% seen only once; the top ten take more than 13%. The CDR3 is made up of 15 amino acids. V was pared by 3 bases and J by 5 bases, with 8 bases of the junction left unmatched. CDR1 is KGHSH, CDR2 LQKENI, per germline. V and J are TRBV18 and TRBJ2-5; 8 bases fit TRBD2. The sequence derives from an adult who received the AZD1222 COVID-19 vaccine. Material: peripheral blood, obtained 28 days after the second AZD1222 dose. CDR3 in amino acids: CASSPPAGGWETQYF. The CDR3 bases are TGTGCCAGCTCACCCCCCGCGGGGGGTTGGGAGACCCAGTACTTC.